This T cell receptor (beta chain) was retrieved from a study of T cell responses to AZD1222 COVID-19 vaccine. General observations from the study: The peak T cell response came first, and repertoires were sampled only after it. Spike-specific TCR breadth and depth grew following two AZD1222 doses. The donor cohort was predominantly white British with a female majority, and clonal diversity may have been underestimated.

This clone has only one observation. Antigen unknown. CDR1 is PRHDT and CDR2 is FYEKMQ in the germline V gene (reference sequence). V lost 0 bases and J lost 6; bases outside the gene matches: 6. The CDR3 loop spans 16 amino acids. Generated by immunoSEQ multiplex PCR, the TCRdb table keeps only in-frame clones and is missing some. Found here are more than 70,000 clones, around 90% of them singletons; the top ten hold less than 35%. Sequenced material: peripheral blood, taken 28 days after the second AZD1222 dose. The sequence was collected from an adult who received the AZD1222 COVID-19 vaccine. The chain combines TRBV13 with TRBJ2-3; 10 bases line up with TRBD2. The CDR3 DNA reads as TGTGCCAGCAGCTTAGGACTAGCGGGGCGCGCGGATACGCAGTATTTT. Protein product: CASSLGLAGRADTQYF.